The clone carrying this T cell receptor (beta chain) was counted between two and nine times. What it binds is unknown. A single heparinised draw of approximately 0.12 L on average was taken per donor. Sorted CD4+ subsets: naive, central memory, regulatory, stem cell-like memory (CD45RO/CCR7/CD25/CD127/CD95/CD27 panel). The data stem from a study of beta chain features in type 1 diabetes. The study's findings and limits: cDNA sequencing could over-represent cells with high TCR expression. A moderate, significant TCRB CDR3 shortening appeared in type 1 diabetes across four CD4+ subsets.

This CDR3 is built from 15 residues. The V gene end was trimmed by 4 bases and the J gene end by 7 bases; junction bases not matched to a gene: 3. Germline CDR1 is SGHTA and CDR2 is FQGNSA. Sequenced material consisted of expressed TCRB transcripts (all of the isolated RNA was reverse transcribed). The repertoire was sequenced with immunoSEQ multiplex PCR; TCRdb's copy has only in-frame clones and lacks some. The repertoire holds around 600,000 clones, with around 11% as singletons. Sequenced material: naive CD4+ T cells from blood. The rearrangement uses TRBV7-2 and TRBJ2-1, with 14 positions matching TRBD2. The receptor comes from a young man with type 1 diabetes. The CDR3 sequence: CASSWTSGGRNEQFF. As DNA, the CDR3 is TGTGCCAGCAGCTGGACTAGCGGGGGGCGGAATGAGCAGTTCTTC.